This T cell receptor (beta chain) was captured by sequencing in a study of cytomegalovirus exposure and HLA in healthy donors listed by TCRdb under 2017. The study in broad terms: An earlier analysis of several hundred of the donors reported approximately 280 Gb of sequence data and around 100 million unique TCR beta sequences obtained from about 179 million T cells. Across around 400 genotyped donors of the cohort, an average of roughly 200,000 unique TCR beta nucleotide sequences per donor were sequenced, and 15% to 20% of those sequences were non-productive. The study was designed to test whether signatures of past pathogen exposure could be identified by cataloging public T cell receptors. A later genetic analysis took genome-wide SNP genotypes for about 55% of the 666 donors and used that subset as a discovery cohort. In the later analysis, no new phenotypic data were used to find candidate immune exposures; instead, reliance was placed on TCR beta sequences and their occurrence across donors. The number of typed donors differed by locus: 629-630 for A, B, C, DRB1 and DQB1; 522 for DQA1; roughly 600 for DPA1; and around 470 for DPB1. Donor age, sex, ethnicity and CMV serostatus were compiled alongside the repertoire data. An earlier analysis of several hundred of the donors used high-throughput TCR beta sequencing to judge whether each TCR beta V gene segment behaved as functional or pseudogenic. Every repertoire in the discovery cohort had been generated on one and the same sequencing platform. Class I and class II HLA loci were covered by the typing at four-digit resolution. Along with the roughly 700-subject first cohort, a separate validation cohort of roughly 110 different subjects was used. An early release covering roughly 640 HLA-typed donors comprised approximately 290 gigabases of sequencing data and around 80 million unique TCR sequences. To predict cytomegalovirus infection status, the study combined high-throughput TCR immunosequencing, statistical association of individual TCRs with disease status, and machine learning. The T cell repertoires of 666 subjects were profiled by immunosequencing and related to cytomegalovirus serostatus. In a later analysis, previously published TCR beta repertoires from some 640 donors were re-analyzed and high-resolution HLA genotyping was added so that TCR occurrence patterns could be studied. Of the approximately 370 genotyped donors, over 80% were placed in the genetic ancestry cluster associated with self-reported Caucasian donors. Roughly 5 DR-DQ haplotypes were handled as single units for association and clustering because linkage in the cohort was strong. General findings and caveats noted by the study authors: Across donors, most TCR sequences were observed very rarely, whereas some public TCRs were present in many individuals. When HLA alleles, especially DR and DQ, strongly co-occurred, attributing TCR associations to individual alleles was difficult. Specific HLA alleles were associated with 15,000 to 20,000 TCR beta sequences at a false discovery rate of 0.05 in a later analysis. For the cohort, immune exposure information was limited to CMV serostatus. HLA typing was unavailable for some donors at each locus, so association tests used only the typed subset. A later genetic analysis reported fewer N-insertions in productive TCRs among donors in an Asian-associated ancestry cluster than the roughly 700-donor mean. A cluster of highly shared sequence variants was judged likely to represent a technical artifact of the sequencing pipeline. The classifier was reported to diagnose cytomegalovirus status with high specificity and sensitivity in both the original and validation cohorts. Linkage disequilibrium might explain the correlated functional status among segregating V segments, but an unknown experimental factor could not be ruled out. Roughly 15 rarely observed V segments, including chromosome 9 orphons, were excluded from the earlier analysis of approximately 500 of the donors because counts were too low. According to a later analysis, most CMV-associated TCR beta chains appeared to be HLA-restricted, and the HLA associations seemed to be driven largely by CMV exposure. In vitro tests confirmed that a few of the cytomegalovirus-associated TCR beta chains recognize cytomegalovirus antigens. In a later analysis, HLA-associated TCR beta chains showed more clonal expansion and lower generation probabilities than non-associated chains that were equally common. A later analysis reported that several top co-occurrence clusters appeared linked to parvovirus B19, influenza, CMV and Epstein-Barr virus. The authors suggested that the approach could potentially be extended to other disease states and immunological phenotypes. A further reported finding was that TCR beta sequences accurately predicted the HLA-A and HLA-B alleles for most subjects in the first cohort. An association between a missense DCLRE1C variant and V-gene and J-gene trimming of TCR beta chains was found in a later genetic analysis and replicated in an independent cohort. A total of fewer than 200 TCR beta chains were listed by the study as associated with cytomegalovirus. Only TCR beta chains were sequenced in this cohort, and the absence of alpha or paired-chain data limited detectable features. According to a later analysis, TCR association rates differed among HLA loci, with DRB1 alleles showing the most associated TCRs and HLA-C alleles showing the fewest. In an earlier analysis of a few hundred of the donors, most TCR beta V segments were observed in productive rearrangements about 90% or about 30% of the time, broadly matching IMGT annotations. Presence/absence analyses assumed roughly uniform sequencing depth across donors, an assumption that may not hold. The 87-base-pair reads could not distinguish some IMGT-functional V segments, including TRBV6-2 and TRBV6-3, so those segments were excluded.

The library was built by means of the immunoSEQ multiplex PCR assay. The multiplex PCR relied on a mix of 60 forward primers for TCR Vbeta segments and 13 reverse primers for TCR Jbeta segments. The CDR3 region of rearranged TCR beta genes was amplified from genomic DNA with a multiplex PCR assay. On the Illumina HiSeq System, the amplified TCR beta libraries were sequenced as 87-base-pair reads. The published analysis was carried out like this. In a later analysis, some 80 million unique TCR beta chains were counted across the 650 to 750 repertoires, and about 10 million of these chains were shared by at least two donors. Raw reads were error-corrected and collapsed into unique sequences with a nearest-neighbor algorithm that merged closely related sequences to remove PCR and sequencing errors. To assign V, D and J gene segments, CDR3 sequences were aligned to IMGT reference sequences. For a sequence to be retained, at least a six-nucleotide match to both a V gene segment and a J gene segment was required. A rearrangement was called productive if the CDR3 had no stop codons and remained in frame with V and J, and every other rearrangement was called non-productive. Following IMGT convention, CDR3 was defined as the stretch from the second conserved V-encoded cysteine to the conserved J-encoded phenylalanine. The earlier analysis of a few hundred of the donors excluded any sequence lacking an unambiguous match to a single V gene segment. In an earlier analysis of 587 of the donors, V segments were called functional above 56.7% productive rearrangements and were called segregating when the between-donor standard deviation exceeded 5%. A statistical classification framework was built for diagnosing cytomegalovirus status from the catalog of TCR beta chain sequences. A later analysis assigned V and J genes by comparing TCR nucleotide sequences with IMGT/GENE-DB human TR gene sequences. A later analysis assigned CDR3 sequences and most-parsimonious VDJ recombination scenarios with the TCRdist pipeline. In a later analysis, each TCR beta chain was defined by its CDR3 amino acid sequence together with its V-gene family, and reads lacking a unique V-gene family were excluded. To address suspected cross-contamination and a sequencing artifact, a later analysis removed a few hundred highly shared, low-generation-probability nucleotide sequences. For each public chain, a later analysis derived a clonal expansion index from normalized ranks of inferred template counts within each repertoire. A later analysis computed generation probabilities with a VDJ recombination model fitted to out-of-frame rearrangements, and checked the results against IGoR. A later analysis scored TCR-TCR, TCR-HLA and TCR-CMV co-occurrence with hypergeometric tests, applying a repertoire-size bias correction to TCR pairs. False discovery rates were estimated in a later analysis by permuting HLA or CMV assignments 20 times. In a later analysis, co-occurring TCRs were grouped using DBSCAN, with TCRdist sequence similarity added in when clustering inside HLA-allele-positive subsets. Repertoires with fewer than 30,000 or more than 120,000 public chains were left out of co-occurrence clustering, as were about 5 repertoires with anomalous nucleotide sharing. Not all clones reach the TCRdb copy of this immuneACCESS table, which keeps in-frame sequences only. Checked studies attribute under half of the gap to unresolved V genes and leave the rest unexplained. V, J and clone size were drawn from that table, and D and trimming were deduced from the DNA. The sample table contains about 130,000 clones; only one count was recorded for approximately 87% of them. The ten largest clones represent roughly 20% of the sample.

The cohort comprised 670 or so healthy bone marrow donors. At the time of sampling, all cohort members were nominally healthy, though unrecorded immune exposures were likely present. The donor tested CMV seropositive and was one of the 289 seropositive cohort members. A peripheral blood sample was collected from each donor, and TCR beta sequencing was performed on peripheral blood mononuclear cells. Genomic DNA extraction from the blood cell samples was performed with the Qiagen DNeasy Blood Extraction Kit. This clone was picked up one time. Its cognate antigen has yet to be identified. Per-base qualities were not stored, and no clone one base away is much larger. Inclusive of the bounding cysteine and phenylalanine, the CDR3 is 14 residues long. Of the read, only the CDR3 DNA is kept; its 42 bases are in frame from base 1. A distance of 7 bases separates the germline ends of V and J, which lose 0 bases and 1 base respectively. Via the germline V gene (reference sequence), CDR1 is MNHNY and CDR2 SVGAGI.

The sequence was obtained from a man aged 18 to 30 in good health and CMV-seropositive. Sequencing was carried out using PBMCs. The rearranged chain carries TRBV6-6 and TRBJ2-7; the D gene is possibly TRBD1, with 5 bases matching. The CDR3 amino acid sequence is: CASSYSRQSYEQYF. The sequence in DNA is TGTGCCAGCAGTTACTCAAGACAGTCCTACGAGCAGTACTTC.